The clone carrying this T cell receptor beta chain has a count of ten or more. V shed 5 bases and J shed 8 bases, with 7 bases lying between them. This CDR3 is built from 11 residues. The germline V gene has CDR1 SGHVS and CDR2 FNYEAQ. TCRdb reprocessed the 5' RACE reads with MiXCR, giving one entry per CDR3 protein. The sample consists of about 190,000 distinct CDR3 sequences, about 18% of them appearing once. The data stem from a study of T-cell memory formation after mild COVID-19. The sequence was collected from an adult woman who had mild COVID-19 (a few samples of this study predate the infection). Cell type and time point are not known. The rearrangement joins TRBV7-6 to TRBJ2-1; D remains ambiguous. Material: PBMCs or a T cell subset sorted from them (not recorded which). In nucleotides, the CDR3 is TGTGCCAGCAGCCCTGGGTATGAGCAGTTCTTC. Translating it yields CASSPGYEQFF.